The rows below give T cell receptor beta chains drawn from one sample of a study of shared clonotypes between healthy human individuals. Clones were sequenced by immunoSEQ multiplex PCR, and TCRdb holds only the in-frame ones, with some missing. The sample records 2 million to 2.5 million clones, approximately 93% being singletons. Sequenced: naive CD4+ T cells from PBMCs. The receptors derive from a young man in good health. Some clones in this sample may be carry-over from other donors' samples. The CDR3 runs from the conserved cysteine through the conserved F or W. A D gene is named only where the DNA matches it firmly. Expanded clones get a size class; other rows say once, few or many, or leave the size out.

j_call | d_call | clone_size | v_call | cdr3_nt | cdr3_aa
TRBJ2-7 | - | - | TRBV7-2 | TGTGCCAGCAGCTTTGCCCGTTACTACGAGCAGTACTTC | CASSFARYYEQYF
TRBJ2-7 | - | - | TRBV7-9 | TGTGCCAGCAGCTTAGATTACTCCTACGAGCAGTACTTC | CASSLDYSYEQYF
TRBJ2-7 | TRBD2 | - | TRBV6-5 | TGTGCCAGCAGCAGCGGGAGCGACGAGCAGTACTTC | CASSSGSDEQYF
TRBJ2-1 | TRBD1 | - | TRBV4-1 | TGCGCCAGCAGCCAAGATGAAGTCAGGGGGCCCTACAATGAGCAGTTCTTC | CASSQDEVRGPYNEQFF
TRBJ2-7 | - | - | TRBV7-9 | TGTGCCAGCAGCTCGTCGGCGGTATCCTCCTACGAGCAGTACTTC | CASSSSAVSSYEQYF
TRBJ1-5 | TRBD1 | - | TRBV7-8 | TGTGCCAGCAGCTACGTGATTGGCAGGGGGAATCAGCCCCAGCATTTT | CASSYVIGRGNQPQHF
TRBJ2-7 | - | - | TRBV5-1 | TGCGCCAGCAGCTTGGCGGACAGCCCGGGGACCTACGAGCAGTACTTC | CASSLADSPGTYEQYF
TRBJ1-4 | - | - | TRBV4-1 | TGCGCCAGCAGCCAACGAGGGTCAACTAATGAAAAACTGTTTTTT | CASSQRGSTNEKLFF
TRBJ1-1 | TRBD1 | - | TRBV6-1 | TGTGCCAGCAGTTTGACAGGGCTGAACACTGAAGCTTTCTTT | CASSLTGLNTEAFF
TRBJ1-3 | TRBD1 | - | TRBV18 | TGTGCCAGCTCACTAGCCGGGACAGCAGGAAACACCATATATTTT | CASSLAGTAGNTIYF
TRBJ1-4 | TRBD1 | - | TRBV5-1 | TGCGCCAGCAGACCGACAGGGTCGAGTGAAAAACTGTTTTTT | CASRPTGSSEKLFF
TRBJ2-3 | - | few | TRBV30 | TGTGCCTGGAGACTGTTCACAGATACGCAGTATTTT | CAWRLFTDTQYF
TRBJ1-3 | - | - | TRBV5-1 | TGCGCCAGCAGCATAGGACAAGGCTCTGGAAACACCATATATTTT | CASSIGQGSGNTIYF
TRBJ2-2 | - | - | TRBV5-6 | TGTGCCAGCAGCTTCGGCAGGACCGGGGAGCTGTTTTTT | CASSFGRTGELFF
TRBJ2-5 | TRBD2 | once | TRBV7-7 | TGTGCCAGCAGCACAGGGACTAGCGGGAGTTGGGAGACCCAGTACTTC | CASSTGTSGSWETQYF
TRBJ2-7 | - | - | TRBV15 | TGTGCCACCAGCTCCATCTCCAGGGGACTCTACGAGCAGTACTTC | CATSSISRGLYEQYF
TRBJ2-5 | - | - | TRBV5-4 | TGTGCCAGAGGGGACGAAAGAGAGACCCAGTACTTC | CARGDERETQYF
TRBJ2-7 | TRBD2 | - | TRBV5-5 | TGTGCCAGCAGCCCACGGGGCGGGCGGGAGGCCTCCTACGAGCAGTACTTC | CASSPRGGREASYEQYF
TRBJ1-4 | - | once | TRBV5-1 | TGCGCCAGCAAGGACGGTGCAACTAATGAAAAACTGTTTTTT | CASKDGATNEKLFF
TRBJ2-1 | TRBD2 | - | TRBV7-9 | TGTGCCAGCAGATACGGACTAGCGGGAGCGGGTTACAATGAGCAGTTCTTC | CASRYGLAGAGYNEQFF
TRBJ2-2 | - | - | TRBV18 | TGTGCCAGCTCACCACGACAGGTAGTTGAGGAGCTGTTTTTT | CASSPRQVVEELFF
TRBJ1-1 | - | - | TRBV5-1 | TGCGCCAGCAGCTCTGCGCGGGTAGACACTGAAGCTTTCTTT | CASSSARVDTEAFF
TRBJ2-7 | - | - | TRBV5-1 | TGCGCCAGCAGCTTGGTTCTTTCGGGCGGGCCCTCCTACGAGCAGTACTTC | CASSLVLSGGPSYEQYF
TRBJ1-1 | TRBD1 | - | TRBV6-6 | TGTGCCAGCAGTTACCGAGCCGGGACAGGGTTCACTGAAGCTTTCTTT | CASSYRAGTGFTEAFF
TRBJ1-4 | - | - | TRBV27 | TGTGCCAGCAGTCTTAAAGTGGGTCCGGGTGAAAAACTGTTTTTT | CASSLKVGPGEKLFF
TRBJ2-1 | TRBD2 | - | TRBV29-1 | TGCAGCGTGGATAGCGGGAACTCCAATGAGCAGTTCTTC | CSVDSGNSNEQFF
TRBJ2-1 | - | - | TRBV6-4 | TGTGCCAGCAGTGACTTTCTCGGGAAGACCTACAATGAGCAGTTCTTC | CASSDFLGKTYNEQFF
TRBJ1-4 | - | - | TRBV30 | TGTGCCTGCGATAGGGCGTCAACTAATGAAAAACTGTTTTTT | CACDRASTNEKLFF
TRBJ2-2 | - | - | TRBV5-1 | TGCGCCAGCAGCTTGGGCTACAGAGACCCGAACACCGGGGAGCTGTTTTTT | CASSLGYRDPNTGELFF
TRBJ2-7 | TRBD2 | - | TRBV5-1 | TGCGCCAGCAGCCCTAACTCTGGACTAGCGGGAGCTGCCGAGCAGTACTTC | CASSPNSGLAGAAEQYF
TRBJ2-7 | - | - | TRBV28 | TGTGCCAGCAGTCGAGGGGGGAACTACGAGCAGTACTTC | CASSRGGNYEQYF
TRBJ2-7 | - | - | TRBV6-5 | TGTGCCAGCAGTTACTCGATCGGGACTCCAGGCTACGAGCAGTACTTC | CASSYSIGTPGYEQYF
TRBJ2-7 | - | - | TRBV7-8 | TGTGCCAGCAGCTTGGTGGGTGGAGGCTCCTACGAGCAGTACTTC | CASSLVGGGSYEQYF
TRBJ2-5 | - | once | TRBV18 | TGTGCCAGCTCACCGACACTAGTCGAAGAGACCCAGTACTTC | CASSPTLVEETQYF
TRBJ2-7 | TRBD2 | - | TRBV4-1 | TGCGCCAGCAGCCAAGTGGGAAGCGGGAGCTCCTACGAGCAGTACTTC | CASSQVGSGSSYEQYF
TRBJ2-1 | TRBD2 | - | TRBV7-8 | TGTGCCAGCAGCTTGGGACCCGGACTAGATGGCCACAATGAGCAGTTCTTC | CASSLGPGLDGHNEQFF
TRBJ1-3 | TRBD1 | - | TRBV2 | TGTGCCAGCAGTGAGACAGGGGTCCCTGGAAACACCATATATTTT | CASSETGVPGNTIYF
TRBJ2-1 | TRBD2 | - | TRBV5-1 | TGCGCCAGCATGCGGACTCTAGCGGGAATCCACAATGAGCAGTTCTTC | CASMRTLAGIHNEQFF
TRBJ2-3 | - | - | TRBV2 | TGTGCCAGCATACGGGTTGCAGATACGCAGTATTTT | CASIRVADTQYF
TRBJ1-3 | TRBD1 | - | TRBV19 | TGTGCCAGTAGTCGACAGGGCTCCTCTGGAAACACCATATATTTT | CASSRQGSSGNTIYF
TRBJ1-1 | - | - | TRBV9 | TGTGCCAGCAGCGTAGGGGCTCTGATGAACACTGAAGCTTTCTTT | CASSVGALMNTEAFF
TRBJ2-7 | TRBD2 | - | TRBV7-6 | TGTGCCAGCAGCTTAGCCTCTACTAGCGTTTCCTACGAGCAGTACTTC | CASSLASTSVSYEQYF
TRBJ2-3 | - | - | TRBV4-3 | TGCGCCAGCAGCCAAGACCCCTGGGCTAGCGATACGCAGTATTTT | CASSQDPWASDTQYF
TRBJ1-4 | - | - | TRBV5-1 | TGCGCCAGCAGCTTGGAGTCAGGGGTGGGACTGTTTTTT | CASSLESGVGLFF
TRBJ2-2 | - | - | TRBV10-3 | TGTGCCATCAGCATACAGAACACCGGGGAGCTGTTTTTT | CAISIQNTGELFF
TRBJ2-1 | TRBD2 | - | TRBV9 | TGTGCCAGCAGCGCATTGGGGAACCTAGCGGTCAATGAGCAGTTCTTC | CASSALGNLAVNEQFF
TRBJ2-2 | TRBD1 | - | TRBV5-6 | TGTGCCAGCAGCTTGACAGGGGCTGGGGAGCTGTTTTTT | CASSLTGAGELFF
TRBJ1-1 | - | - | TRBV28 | TGTGCCAGCAGTTCCCCTCTGAGAAGGGGCCAAGGCTCTGAAGCTTTCTTT | CASSSPLRRGQGSEAFF
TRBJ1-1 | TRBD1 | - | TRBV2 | TGTGCCAGCAGTGCCTGGACAGGGAACACTGAAGCTTTCTTT | CASSAWTGNTEAFF
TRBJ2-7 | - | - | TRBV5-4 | TGTGCCAGCAGCTTGGACCAGACCTACGAGCAGTACTTC | CASSLDQTYEQYF
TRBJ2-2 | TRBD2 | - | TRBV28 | TGTGCCAGCAGTCCGGGGACTAGCGGGCGCACCGGGGAGCTGTTTTTT | CASSPGTSGRTGELFF
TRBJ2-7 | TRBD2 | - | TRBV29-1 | TGCAGCGTTGAAGATCAGTCGGGGGGGCAGTACTTC | CSVEDQSGGQYF
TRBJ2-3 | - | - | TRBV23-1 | TGCGCCAGCAATCGGACAGGGAGGGGCACAGATACGCAGTATTTT | CASNRTGRGTDTQYF
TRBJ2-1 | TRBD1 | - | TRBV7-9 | TGTGCCAGCAGCTATCGGGACAGATACAATGAGCAGTTCTTC | CASSYRDRYNEQFF
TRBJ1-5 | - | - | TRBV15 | TGTGCCACCAGCAGAGATTCCGGGGGCAATCAGCCCCAGCATTTT | CATSRDSGGNQPQHF
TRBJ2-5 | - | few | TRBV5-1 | TGCGCCAGCAGCCCAGGGCGGGGCCCCAGAGAGACCCAGTACTTC | CASSPGRGPRETQYF
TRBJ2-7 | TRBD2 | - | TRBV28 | TGTGCCAGCAGGTCCGGGACTAGCGGCTACGAGCAGTACTTC | CASRSGTSGYEQYF
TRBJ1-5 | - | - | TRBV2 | TGTGCCAGCAGTCAAGCCGGGACTGAGAATCAGCCCCAGCATTTT | CASSQAGTENQPQHF
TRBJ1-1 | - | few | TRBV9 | TGTGCCAGCAGCGCACGAATACAGGGAACTGAAGCTTTCTTT | CASSARIQGTEAFF
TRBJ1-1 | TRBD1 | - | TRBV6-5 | TGTGCCAGCACCACCCCCGGGACAGGTAACACTGAAGCTTTCTTT | CASTTPGTGNTEAFF